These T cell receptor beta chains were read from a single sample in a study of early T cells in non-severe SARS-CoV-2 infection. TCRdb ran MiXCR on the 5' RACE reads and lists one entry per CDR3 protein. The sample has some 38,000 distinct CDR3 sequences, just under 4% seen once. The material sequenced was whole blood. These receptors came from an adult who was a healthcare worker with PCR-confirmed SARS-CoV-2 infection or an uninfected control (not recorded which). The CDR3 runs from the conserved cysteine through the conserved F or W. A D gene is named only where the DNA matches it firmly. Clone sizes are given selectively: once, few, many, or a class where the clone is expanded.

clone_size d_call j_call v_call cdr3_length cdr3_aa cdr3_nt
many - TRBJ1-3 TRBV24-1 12 CATSDFGNTIYF TGTGCCACCAGTGATTTCGGAAACACCATATATTTT
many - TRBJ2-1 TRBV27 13 CASSFPPYNEQFF TGTGCCAGCAGTTTTCCACCATACAATGAGCAGTTCTTC
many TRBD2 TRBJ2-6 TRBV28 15 CASSQLASGANVLTF TGTGCCAGCAGCCAACTAGCGTCTGGGGCCAACGTCCTGACTTTC
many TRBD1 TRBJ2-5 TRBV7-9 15 CASSFGTGEQETQYF TGTGCCAGCAGCTTCGGGACAGGCGAACAAGAGACCCAGTACTTC
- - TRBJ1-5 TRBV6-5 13 CASARTGNQPQHF TGTGCCAGCGCGAGGACGGGGAATCAGCCCCAGCATTTT
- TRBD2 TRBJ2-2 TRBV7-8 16 CASSPGAAGGNGELFF TGTGCCAGCAGCCCGGGGGCAGCGGGAGGGAACGGGGAGCTGTTTTTT
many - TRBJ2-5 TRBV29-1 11 CSVEPGETQYF TGCAGCGTTGAACCGGGGGAGACCCAGTACTTC
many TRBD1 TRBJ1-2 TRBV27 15 CASSLWPGGDYGYTF TGTGCCAGCAGTTTATGGCCAGGGGGCGACTATGGCTACACCTTC
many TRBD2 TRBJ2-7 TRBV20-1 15 CSARDRRLAAYEQYF TGCAGTGCTAGAGATCGTCGGCTAGCGGCCTACGAGCAGTACTTC
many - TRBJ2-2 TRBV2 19 CASPPPRQVKPIGTGELFF TGTGCCAGCCCACCCCCGCGGCAGGTGAAGCCCATCGGCACCGGGGAGCTGTTTTTT
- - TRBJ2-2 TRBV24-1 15 CATSDTRGGTGELFF TGTGCCACCAGTGATACCAGGGGCGGCACCGGGGAGCTGTTTTTT
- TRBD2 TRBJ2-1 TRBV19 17 CASSVTLIAGPYNEQFF TGTGCCAGTAGTGTTACCTTAATAGCGGGACCTTATAATGAGCAGTTCTTC
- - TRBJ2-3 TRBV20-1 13 CSATSSTDYTQYF TGCAGTGCTACTAGCTCTACCGACTATACGCAGTATTTT
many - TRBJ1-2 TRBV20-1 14 CSARIGSGNYGYTF TGCAGTGCTAGAATAGGATCTGGGAATTATGGCTACACCTTC
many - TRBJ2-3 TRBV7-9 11 CASSFTDTQYF TGTGCCAGCAGCTTTACAGATACGCAGTATTTT
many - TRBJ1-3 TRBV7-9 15 CASTGRGISGNTIYF TGTGCCAGCACCGGGCGGGGGATCTCTGGAAACACCATATATTTT
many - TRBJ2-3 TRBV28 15 CASRRQGIAVDTQYF TGTGCCAGCAGACGTCAGGGGATCGCAGTAGATACGCAGTATTTT
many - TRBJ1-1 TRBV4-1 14 CASSQDGRGDEAFF TGCGCCAGCAGCCAAGATGGGAGAGGGGATGAAGCTTTCTTT
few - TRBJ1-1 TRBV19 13 CASSMEVVGSAFF TGTGCCAGTAGTATGGAGGTGGTAGGGTCGGCTTTCTTT
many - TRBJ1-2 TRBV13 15 CASSLIRPPHYGYTF TGTGCCAGCAGCTTAATTAGACCACCTCACTATGGCTACACCTTC
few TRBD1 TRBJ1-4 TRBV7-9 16 CASSVTQGVIMEKLFF TGTGCCAGCAGCGTCACTCAGGGGGTGATCATGGAAAAACTGTTTTTT
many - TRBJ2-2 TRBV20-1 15 CSASFGVANTGELFF TGCAGTGCTAGTTTCGGGGTCGCGAACACCGGGGAGCTGTTTTTT
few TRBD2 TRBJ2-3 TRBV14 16 CASSPAGGYRTDTQYF TGTGCCAGCAGTCCAGCGGGAGGGTACCGCACAGATACGCAGTATTTT
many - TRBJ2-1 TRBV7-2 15 CASSFSRSEVNEQFF TGTGCCAGCAGCTTCTCCCGTAGCGAAGTCAATGAGCAGTTCTTC
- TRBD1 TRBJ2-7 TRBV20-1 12 CSAPGQGYEQYF TGCAGTGCTCCGGGACAGGGCTACGAGCAGTACTTC
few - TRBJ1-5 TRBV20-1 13 CSAADHGNQPQHF TGCAGTGCCGCCGACCATGGCAATCAGCCCCAGCATTTT
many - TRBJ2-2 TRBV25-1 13 CASRRGNTGELFF TGTGCCAGCAGGAGGGGGAACACCGGGGAGCTGTTTTTT
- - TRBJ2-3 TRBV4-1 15 CASSQDGQGRDTQYF TGCGCCAGCAGCCAAGATGGGCAGGGTCGAGATACGCAGTATTTT
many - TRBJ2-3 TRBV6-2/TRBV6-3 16 CASSSPIGGFTDTQYF TGTGCCAGCAGTTCCCCAATAGGGGGTTTCACAGATACGCAGTATTTT
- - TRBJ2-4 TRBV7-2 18 CASSLAGGTGKAKNIQYF TGTGCCAGCAGCTTAGCAGGTGGGACCGGGAAGGCCAAAAACATTCAGTACTTC
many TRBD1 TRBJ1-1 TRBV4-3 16 CASSQGYTGTATEAFF TGCGCCAGCAGCCAAGGGTACACCGGGACAGCCACTGAAGCTTTCTTT
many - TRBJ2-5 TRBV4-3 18 CASSQDLARDGYKETQYF TGCGCCAGCAGCCAAGATCTCGCCAGGGATGGGTACAAAGAGACCCAGTACTTC
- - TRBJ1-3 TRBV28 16 CASTSPGGGSGNTIYF TGTGCCAGCACCTCCCCGGGGGGTGGTTCTGGAAACACCATATATTTT
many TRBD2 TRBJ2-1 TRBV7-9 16 CASSSTSAQFYNEQFF TGTGCCAGCAGTAGTACTAGCGCGCAGTTCTACAATGAGCAGTTCTTC
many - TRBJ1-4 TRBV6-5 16 CASSYTRQTTNEKLFF TGTGCCAGCAGTTACACCAGACAGACAACTAATGAAAAACTGTTTTTT
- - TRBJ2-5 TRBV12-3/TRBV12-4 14 CASSLTPQEETQYF TGTGCCAGCAGTTTAACCCCACAGGAAGAGACCCAGTACTTC
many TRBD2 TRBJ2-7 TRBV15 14 CATSMVAGTYEQYF TGTGCCACCAGCATGGTAGCGGGGACCTACGAGCAGTACTTC
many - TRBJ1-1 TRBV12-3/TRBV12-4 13 CASILRQNTEAFF TGTGCCAGCATCTTACGGCAGAACACTGAAGCTTTCTTT
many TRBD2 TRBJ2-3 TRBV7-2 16 CASSLGLAGGEDTQYF TGTGCCAGCAGCTTAGGACTAGCGGGAGGGGAGGATACGCAGTATTTT
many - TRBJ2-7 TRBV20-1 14 CSARDSKEFYEQYF TGCAGTGCTAGAGATAGTAAGGAGTTCTACGAGCAGTACTTC
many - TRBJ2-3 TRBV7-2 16 CASSLNRLGSTDTQYF TGTGCCAGCAGCTTAAACAGGCTAGGAAGCACAGATACGCAGTATTTT
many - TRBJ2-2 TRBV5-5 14 CASSLAQVAGELFF TGTGCCAGCAGCTTGGCCCAGGTCGCCGGGGAGCTGTTTTTT
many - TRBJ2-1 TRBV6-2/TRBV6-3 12 CASSYTTREQFF TGTGCCAGCAGTTACACCACGCGTGAGCAGTTCTTC
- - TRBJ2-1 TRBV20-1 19 CSARDSLAAGTPWGNEQFF TGCAGTGCTAGAGATTCACTCGCCGCCGGGACCCCCTGGGGGAATGAGCAGTTCTTC
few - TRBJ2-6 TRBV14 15 CANPAGSSGANVLTF TGTGCCAACCCGGCGGGTTCCTCTGGGGCCAACGTCCTGACTTTC
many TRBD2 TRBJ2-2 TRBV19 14 CASQISGRAGELFF TGTGCCAGCCAAATCAGCGGGAGGGCCGGGGAGCTGTTTTTT
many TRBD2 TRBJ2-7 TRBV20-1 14 CSAPRLANSYEQYF TGCAGTGCCCCTCGACTAGCGAACTCCTACGAGCAGTACTTC
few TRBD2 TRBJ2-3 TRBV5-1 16 CASSLGGSGSVNTQYF TGCGCCAGCAGCTTGGGGGGCAGCGGGAGTGTGAATACGCAGTATTTT
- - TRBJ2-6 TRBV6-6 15 CASRTASSGANVLTF TGTGCCAGCCGGACTGCGAGCTCTGGGGCCAACGTCCTGACTTTC
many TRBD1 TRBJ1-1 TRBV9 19 CASSTQAGVGDRENTEAFF TGTGCCAGCAGCACCCAGGCCGGGGTAGGGGACAGGGAGAACACTGAAGCTTTCTTT
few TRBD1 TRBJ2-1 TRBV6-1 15 CASSERQGHYNEQFF TGTGCCAGCAGTGAACGACAGGGACATTACAATGAGCAGTTCTTC
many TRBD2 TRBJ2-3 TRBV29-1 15 CSVGTSGSLTDTQYF TGCAGCGTTGGGACTAGCGGGAGTCTCACAGATACGCAGTATTTT
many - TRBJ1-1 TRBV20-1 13 CSARDSLNTEAFF TGCAGTGCTAGGGACAGTTTGAACACTGAAGCTTTCTTT
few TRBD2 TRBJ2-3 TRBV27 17 CASSLRGLAGATDTQYF TGTGCCAGCAGCCTTCGGGGACTAGCGGGGGCCACAGATACGCAGTATTTT
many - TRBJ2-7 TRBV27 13 CASSYRDSYEQYF TGTGCCAGCAGTTACCGGGACTCCTACGAGCAGTACTTC